These T cell receptor beta chains were read from a single sample in a study of cytomegalovirus exposure and HLA in healthy donors. The method was immunoSEQ multiplex PCR; TCRdb's version includes in-frame clones alone and lacks a portion of them. The sample gives 90,000 to 140,000 clones, approximately 70% of which show up once; 3% to 3.5% is in the top ten. The specimen was PBMCs. The receptors here all came from a man younger than 40 in good health and CMV-seronegative. The CDR3 runs from the conserved cysteine through the conserved F or W. The D gene is left open where the match is weak. Rows may omit the clone size; those that give it use once, few, many or a size class.

abundance	v_gene	d_gene	j_gene	CDR3nt	CDR3aa
NA	TRBV20-1	NA	TRBJ1-2	TGCAGGACTTCAGGGAACTATGGCTACACCTTC	CRTSGNYGYTF
NA	TRBV10-3	TRBD2	TRBJ2-1	TGTGCCATCAGTGACCCTACCGGGACTAGCGGTTACAATGAGCAGTTCTTC	CAISDPTGTSGYNEQFF
NA	TRBV19	TRBD1	TRBJ2-6	TGTGCCAGTAGTATCGGACAGGGGCAGACTGGGGCCAACGGCCTGACTTTC	CASSIGQGQTGANGLTF
NA	TRBV6-4	NA	TRBJ2-3	TGTGCCAGCAGTGAAGCTCCCACAGATACGCAGTATTTT	CASSEAPTDTQYF
NA	TRBV7-2	TRBD1	TRBJ1-1	TGTGCCAGCAGCCCCTGGACAGGGACTGAAGCTTTCTTT	CASSPWTGTEAFF
NA	TRBV25-1	NA	TRBJ2-2	TGTGCCAGCAGTGAGCTTGGAGGGCTAAACACCGGGGAGCTGTTTTTT	CASSELGGLNTGELFF
few	TRBV5-4	TRBD2	TRBJ2-7	TGTGCCAGCAGCCCTAGGGAGGGGACCTACGAGCAGTACTTC	CASSPREGTYEQYF
few	TRBV29-1	NA	TRBJ1-1	TGCAGCGTCGCATCGGACTTCTTCACTGAAGCTTTCTTT	CSVASDFFTEAFF
few	TRBV4-1	NA	TRBJ1-2	TGCGCCAGCAGCCTTATCGGGGGGAGGGGATCGAACTATGGCTACACCTTC	CASSLIGGRGSNYGYTF
NA	TRBV29-1	TRBD1	TRBJ1-1	TGCAGCTCGGGACAGGGTAATAGTAACACTGAAGCTTTCTTT	CSSGQGNSNTEAFF
NA	TRBV10-1	NA	TRBJ2-3	TGCGCCAGCAGCGAGTTATATCGCAGATTCACAGATACGCAGTATTTT	CASSELYRRFTDTQYF
NA	TRBV4-3	NA	TRBJ1-2	TGCGCCAGCAGCCCCTCCGAGGACAGTCGTTACACCTTC	CASSPSEDSRYTF
NA	TRBV10-3	TRBD1	TRBJ1-5	TGTGCCATCAGTGAAGGGCAGGGGGCCCACCAGCCCCAGCATTTT	CAISEGQGAHQPQHF
NA	TRBV28	NA	TRBJ2-7	TGTGCCAGCAGAGCCGGGACTTCAGGCTCCTACGAGCAGTACTTC	CASRAGTSGSYEQYF
few	TRBV2	NA	TRBJ1-5	TGTGCCAGCAGAGAACAGGTTGGGCAGCCCCAGCATTTT	CASREQVGQPQHF
NA	TRBV2	TRBD2	TRBJ2-3	TGTGCCAGCAGTGGACTAGCGGTCACAGATACGCAGTATTTT	CASSGLAVTDTQYF
once	TRBV11-3	TRBD1	TRBJ2-1	TGTGCCAGCAGCCCCCGGGACAGGGCGGGTAATGAGCAGTTCTTC	CASSPRDRAGNEQFF
NA	TRBV27	TRBD1	TRBJ2-5	TGTGCCAGCAGCCGGATGGGACAGGGAGTCCAAGAGACCCAGTACTTC	CASSRMGQGVQETQYF